This record concerns one T cell receptor beta chain sequence. This specimen comes from a study of monozygotic twins with inflammatory bowel disease. TCRdb reprocessed the 5' RACE reads and stores each CDR3 protein as one record, lacking DNA. The sample includes hundreds of thousands of distinct CDR3 sequences. CDR1 is DFQATT, CDR2 SNEGSKA, per germline (reference sequence). This CDR3 has 15 amino acids. The sequence was collected from a human donor with ulcerative colitis or Crohn's disease, or a healthy co-twin of an affected twin (not recorded which). The V call is TRBV20-1, the J call TRBJ2-7; checking the TCRdb D call of TRBD2 is not possible without DNA. Sequencing was performed on blood. CDR3 sequence reads: CSAAELADPPYEQYF.